The text below deals with one T cell receptor (beta chain). Its antigen is undetermined. Every isolated RNA sample was fully reverse transcribed, so sequencing captured expressed TCRB transcripts. Clones were sequenced by immunoSEQ multiplex PCR, and TCRdb holds only the in-frame ones, with some missing. The sample lists around 46,000 clones; around 45% were seen once. These data belong to a study of beta chain features in type 1 diabetes. On the study more broadly: Examination of sorted cells across all samples involved 98,000,000 or so cells.

Points from the study as a whole: A greater similarity of naive, central memory and Treg TCRB repertoires was seen among patients than among healthy donors. Shortening of TCRB CDR3s, moderate but significant, appeared in all four CD4+ subsets of Type 1 diabetes patients.

Germline loops: CDR1 SGHAT, CDR2 FQDESV (reference sequence). J gave up 8 bases and V 8 bases, and 8 bases lay outside the gene matches. The CDR3 is 13 residues long. The collection from each donor was one heparinised blood draw averaging roughly 0.11 L. CD45RO/CCR7/CD25/CD127/CD95/CD27 separated CD4+ naive, central memory, regulatory and stem cell-like memory cells by sorting. The origin of this receptor is a young man with type 1 diabetes. Sequencing was performed on stem cell memory CD4+ T cells from blood. The chain employs TRBV11-1 and TRBJ2-1; TRBD1 matches at 8 bases. CDR3 nucleotides: TGTGCCAGCGGACAGGGCGCCGGGGATGAGCAGTTCTTC. Translating gives CASGQGAGDEQFF.